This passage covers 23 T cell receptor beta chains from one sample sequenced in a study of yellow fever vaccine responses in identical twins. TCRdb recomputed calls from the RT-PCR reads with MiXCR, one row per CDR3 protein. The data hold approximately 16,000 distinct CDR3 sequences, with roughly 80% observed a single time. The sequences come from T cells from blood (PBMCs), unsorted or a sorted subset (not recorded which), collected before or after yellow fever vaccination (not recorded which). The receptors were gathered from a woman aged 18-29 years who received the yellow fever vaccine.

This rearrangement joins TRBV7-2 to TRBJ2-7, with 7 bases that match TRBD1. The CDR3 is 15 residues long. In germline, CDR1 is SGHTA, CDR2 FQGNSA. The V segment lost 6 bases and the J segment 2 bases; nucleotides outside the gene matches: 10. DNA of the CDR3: TGTGCCAGCAGTCTGAGGGCAGGGGGTACCTACGAGCAGTACTTC. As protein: CASSLRAGGTYEQYF.

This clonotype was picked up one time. CDR3 coding DNA: TGTGCCAGCAGCTTAAATGTGGCGGGGGGGCCCCAGTACTTC. The encoded protein is CASSLNVAGGPQYF. The chain employs TRBV7-3 and TRBJ2-5; 9 bases are shared with TRBD2. Germline V CDR1 and CDR2: SGHTA, FQGTGA. Germline trimming cut 1 base from V and 9 bases from J; bases unmatched to any gene: 6. The CDR3 is 14 amino acids.

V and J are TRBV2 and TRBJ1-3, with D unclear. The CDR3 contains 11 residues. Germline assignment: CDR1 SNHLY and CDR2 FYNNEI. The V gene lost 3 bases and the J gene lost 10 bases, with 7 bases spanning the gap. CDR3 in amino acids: CASSDWGTIYF. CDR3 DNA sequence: TGTGCCAGCAGTGACTGGGGTACCATATATTTT.

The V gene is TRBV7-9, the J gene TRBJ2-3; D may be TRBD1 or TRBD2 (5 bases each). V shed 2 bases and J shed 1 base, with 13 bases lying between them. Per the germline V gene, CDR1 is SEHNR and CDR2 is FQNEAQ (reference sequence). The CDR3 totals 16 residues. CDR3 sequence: CASSLKGRGGTDTQYF. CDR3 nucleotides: TGTGCCAGCAGCTTAAAAGGGCGAGGGGGCACAGATACGCAGTATTTT.

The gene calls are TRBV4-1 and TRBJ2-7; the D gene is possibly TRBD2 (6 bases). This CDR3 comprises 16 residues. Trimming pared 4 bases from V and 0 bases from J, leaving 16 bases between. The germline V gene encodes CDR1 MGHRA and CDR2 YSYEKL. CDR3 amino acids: CASSLSRDGSSYEQYF. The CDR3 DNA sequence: TGCGCCAGCAGCCTCTCCCGGGACGGGAGCTCCTACGAGCAGTACTTC.

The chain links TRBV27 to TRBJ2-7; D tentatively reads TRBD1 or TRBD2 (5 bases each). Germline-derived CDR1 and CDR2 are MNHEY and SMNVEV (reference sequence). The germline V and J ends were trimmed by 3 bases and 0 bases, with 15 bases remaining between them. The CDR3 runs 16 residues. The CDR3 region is CASSFVGTDLSYEQYF. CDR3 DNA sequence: TGTGCCAGCAGTTTCGTCGGGACGGACCTCTCCTACGAGCAGTACTTC.

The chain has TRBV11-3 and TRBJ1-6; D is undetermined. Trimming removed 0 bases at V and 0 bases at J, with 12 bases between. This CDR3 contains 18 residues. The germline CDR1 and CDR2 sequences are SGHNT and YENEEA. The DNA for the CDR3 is TGTGCCAGCAGCTTAGATCCGCAAGGGAGCTCCTATAATTCACCCCTCCACTTT. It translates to CASSLDPQGSSYNSPLHF.

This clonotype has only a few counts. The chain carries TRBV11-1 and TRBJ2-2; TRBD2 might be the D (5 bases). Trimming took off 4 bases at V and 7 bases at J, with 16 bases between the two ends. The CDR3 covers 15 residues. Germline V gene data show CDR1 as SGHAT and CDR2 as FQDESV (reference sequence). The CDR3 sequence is CASSSRLATLGELFF. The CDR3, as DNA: TGTGCCAGCAGCTCCCGGCTAGCTACTCTCGGGGAGCTGTTTTTT.

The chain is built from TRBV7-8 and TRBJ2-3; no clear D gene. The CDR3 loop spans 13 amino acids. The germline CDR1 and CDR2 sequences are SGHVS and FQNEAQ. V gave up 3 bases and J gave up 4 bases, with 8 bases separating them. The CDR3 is CASSFTGSDTQYF. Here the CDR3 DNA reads TGTGCCAGCAGCTTTACTGGTTCAGATACGCAGTATTTT. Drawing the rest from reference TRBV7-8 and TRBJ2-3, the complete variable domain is GAGVSQSPRYKVAKRGQDVALRCDPISGHVSLFWYQQALGQGPEFLTYFQNEAQLDKSGLPSDRFFAERPEGSVSTLKIQRTQQEDSAVYLCASSFTGSDTQYFGPGTRLTVL.

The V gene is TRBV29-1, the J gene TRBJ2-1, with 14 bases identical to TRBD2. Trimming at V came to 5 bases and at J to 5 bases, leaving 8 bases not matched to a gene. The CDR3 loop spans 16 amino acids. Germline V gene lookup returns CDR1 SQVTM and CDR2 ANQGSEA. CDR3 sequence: CSVTRLAGGPDNEQFF. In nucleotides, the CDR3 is TGCAGCGTTACAAGACTAGCGGGAGGGCCCGACAATGAGCAGTTCTTC.

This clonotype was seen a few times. Written as DNA, the CDR3 is TGCAGCGTTGAGGACACCTACGAGCAGTACTTC. It encodes CSVEDTYEQYF. V is TRBV29-1 and J is TRBJ2-7; weak D call: TRBD1 (5 bases). The V and J ends lost 3 bases and 2 bases respectively, with 5 bases between them. CDR3 length: 11 residues. In germline, CDR1 is SQVTM, CDR2 ANQGSEA.

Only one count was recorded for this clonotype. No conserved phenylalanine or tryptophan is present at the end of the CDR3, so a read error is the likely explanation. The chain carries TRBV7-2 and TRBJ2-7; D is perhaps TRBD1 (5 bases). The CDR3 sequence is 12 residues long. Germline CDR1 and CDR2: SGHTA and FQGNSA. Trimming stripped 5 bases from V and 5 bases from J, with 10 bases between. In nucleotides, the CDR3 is TGTGCCAGCAGCCAAACAGGCCACGAGCAGTACTCC. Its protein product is CASSQTGHEQYS.

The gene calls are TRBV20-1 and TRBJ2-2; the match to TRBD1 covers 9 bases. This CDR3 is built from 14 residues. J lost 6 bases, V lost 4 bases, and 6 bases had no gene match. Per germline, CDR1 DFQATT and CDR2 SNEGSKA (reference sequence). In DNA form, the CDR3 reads TGCAGTGCTAACCGGGACAGGGTTGCCGGGGAGCTGTTTTTT. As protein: CSANRDRVAGELFF.

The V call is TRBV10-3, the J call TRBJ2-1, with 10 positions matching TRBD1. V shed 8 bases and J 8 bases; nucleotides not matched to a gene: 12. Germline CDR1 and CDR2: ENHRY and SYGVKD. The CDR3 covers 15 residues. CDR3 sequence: CAISAGTGDRDEQFF. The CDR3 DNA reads TGTGCCATCTCGGCAGGGACAGGGGATCGAGATGAGCAGTTCTTC.

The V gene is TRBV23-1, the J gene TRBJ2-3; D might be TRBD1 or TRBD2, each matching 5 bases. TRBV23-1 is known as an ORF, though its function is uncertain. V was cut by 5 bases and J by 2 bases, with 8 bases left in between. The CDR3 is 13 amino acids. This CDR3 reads CASSYGATDTQYF. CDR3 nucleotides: TGCGCCAGCAGTTACGGGGCCACAGATACGCAGTATTTT.

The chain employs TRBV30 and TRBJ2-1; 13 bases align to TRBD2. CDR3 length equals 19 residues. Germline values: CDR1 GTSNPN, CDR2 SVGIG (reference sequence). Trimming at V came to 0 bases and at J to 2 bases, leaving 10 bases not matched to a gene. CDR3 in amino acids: CAWSVGRLLAGGPYNEQFF. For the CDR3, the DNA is TGTGCCTGGAGTGTAGGGCGGTTACTAGCGGGGGGGCCCTACAATGAGCAGTTCTTC.

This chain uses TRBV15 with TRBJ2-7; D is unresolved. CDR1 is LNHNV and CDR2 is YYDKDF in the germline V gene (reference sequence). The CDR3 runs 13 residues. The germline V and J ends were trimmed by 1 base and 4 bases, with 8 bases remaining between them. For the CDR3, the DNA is TGTGCCACCAGCAGAGCAGTGGCTTACGAGCAGTACTTC. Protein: CATSRAVAYEQYF. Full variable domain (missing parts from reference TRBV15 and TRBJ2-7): DAMVIQNPRYQVTQFGKPVTLSCSQTLNHNVMYWYQQKSSQAPKLLFHYYDKDFNNEADTPDNFQSRRPNTSFCFLDIRSPGLGDTAMYLCATSRAVAYEQYFGPGTRLTVT.

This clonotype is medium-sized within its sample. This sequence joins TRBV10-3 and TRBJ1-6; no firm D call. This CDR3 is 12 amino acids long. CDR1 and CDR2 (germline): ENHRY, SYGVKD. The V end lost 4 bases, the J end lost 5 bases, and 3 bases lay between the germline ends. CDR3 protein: CAISADNSPLHF. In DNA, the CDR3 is TGTGCCATCAGTGCGGATAATTCACCCCTCCACTTT.

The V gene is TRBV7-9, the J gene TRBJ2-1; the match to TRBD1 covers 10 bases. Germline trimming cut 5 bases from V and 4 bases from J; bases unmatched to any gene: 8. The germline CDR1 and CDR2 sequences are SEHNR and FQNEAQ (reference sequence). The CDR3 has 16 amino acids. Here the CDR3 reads CASSIDGDRGYNEQFF. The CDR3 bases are TGTGCCAGCAGCATAGATGGGGACAGGGGATACAATGAGCAGTTCTTC.

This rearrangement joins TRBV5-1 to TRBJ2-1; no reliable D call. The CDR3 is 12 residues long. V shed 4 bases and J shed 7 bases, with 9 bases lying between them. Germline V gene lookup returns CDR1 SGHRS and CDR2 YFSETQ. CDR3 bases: TGCGCCAGCAGCCTCCTTTTAAATGAGCAGTTCTTC. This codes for CASSLLLNEQFF.

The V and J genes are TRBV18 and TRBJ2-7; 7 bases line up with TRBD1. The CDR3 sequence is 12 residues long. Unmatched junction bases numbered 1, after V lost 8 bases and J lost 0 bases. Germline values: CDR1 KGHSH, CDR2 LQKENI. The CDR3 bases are TGTGCCAGCGGGGACAGCTCCTACGAGCAGTACTTC. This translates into CASGDSSYEQYF.

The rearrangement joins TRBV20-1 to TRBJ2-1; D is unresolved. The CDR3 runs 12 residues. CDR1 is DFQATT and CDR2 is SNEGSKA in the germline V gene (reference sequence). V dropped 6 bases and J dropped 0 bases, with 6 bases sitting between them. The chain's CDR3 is CSAGGSYNEQFF. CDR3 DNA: TGCAGTGCCGGCGGCTCCTACAATGAGCAGTTCTTC.

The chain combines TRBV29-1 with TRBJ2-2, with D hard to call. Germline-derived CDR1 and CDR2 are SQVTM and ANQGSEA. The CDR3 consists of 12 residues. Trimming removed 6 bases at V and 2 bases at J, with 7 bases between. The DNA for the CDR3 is TGCAGCGTCGACGGAAACACCGGGGAGCTGTTTTTT. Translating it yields CSVDGNTGELFF.